This TCR beta chain originates from a study of T-cell reconstitution after alpha-beta-depleted transplantation in children (dated by TCRdb to about 2016). With respect to the entire study: The study quantitatively tracked T-cell immune reconstitution after TCRalphabeta/CD19-depleted allogeneic hematopoietic cell transplantation in children using TCR repertoire profiling.

What this sample's treatment or condition label stands for: allogeneic hematopoietic cell transplantation with graft depleted of TCRalphabeta T cells and CD19 B cells. TCRalphabeta/CD19-depleted allogeneic hematopoietic cell grafts were given to the transplant recipients, all of whom were children. This clonotype was observed a few times. Its recognized antigen is unknown. Base qualities are missing; no much larger clone stands one base away. CDR3 length: 13 amino acids, cysteine to phenylalanine. Of the read, only the CDR3 DNA is kept; its 39 bases are in frame from base 1. V loses 7 bases of germline sequence and J loses 3 bases, and the interval between the two ends is 9 bases. The germline V gene (reference sequence) specifies MNHEY as CDR1 and SMNVEV as CDR2. Points the paper makes about the study in general: The frequencies of hyperexpanded clones fell over the following months, and after one year, T-cell counts and TCRbeta diversity were mostly attributed to newly produced T cells. In some patients, the high TCRbeta diversity seen at day 60 was put down to recipient T cells and intrathymic progenitors that had survived conditioning. About two months after transplant, the apparently early recovery of alphabetaT-cell counts reportedly depended on just several hundred clones that had expanded rapidly and came from non-depleted graft cells.

Receptors were amplified or captured by PCR. Sequencing was performed on an Illumina HiSeq 2500. TCR library preparation used molecular barcoding, with unique molecular identifiers applied to normalize quantification of the TCRbeta repertoire. The public reads were reanalyzed by TCRdb: fastp trimming at Q25, MiXCR alignment, in-frame beta chains only. Rows are unified per CDR3 protein, each entry keeping the most common DNA and genes. This sample has 450,000 to 550,000 distinct CDR3 sequences in its table, and more than 9.5% of those were observed once. The ten largest clones capture 13% to 15% of the sample.

The rearranged segments are TRBV27 and TRBJ1-4; the D gene is not confidently resolved. The clonotype comes from a female patient younger than 10 who had a stem cell transplant for aplastic anemia, so the T cells may come from the graft donor. The sample in question was PBMCs, mostly from graft donor cells, obtained 180 days after TCRalphabeta/CD19-depleted stem cell transplant. The DNA sequence reads TGTGCCAGCACTTTCGGGGCTAATGAAAAACTGTTTTTT. Its protein product is CASTFGANEKLFF.